The clone carrying this T cell receptor (beta chain) was counted ten times or more. V was pared by 5 bases and J by 8 bases, with 7 bases of the junction left unmatched. CDR1 SNHLY and CDR2 FYNNEI come from the germline V gene. The CDR3 extends over 13 amino acids. The data were obtained in a study of Graves' ophthalmopathy and Graves' hyperthyroidism. CDR3 regions of TCR beta were amplified from RNA transcripts. HTBI primers were employed in first-round RT-PCR, then a second-round multiplex PCR followed. TCRdb used MiXCR to reprocess the multiplex PCR reads, holding one entry per CDR3 protein. The sample shows roughly 500,000 distinct CDR3 sequences, 13% to 15% of them seen only once. CAS ≥3, NOSPECS ≥4, moderate-to-severe activity and duration under 3 months marked donors with ophthalmopathy.

V gene TRBV2 combines with J gene TRBJ1-2; TRBD1 agrees at 8 bases. This sequence originates from a woman aged 25 to 45 with Graves' ophthalmopathy. Sequencing input: blood. The CDR3, as DNA: TGTGCCAGCAGTACGAGGACAGGGACGGGCTACACCTTC. Its translation is CASSTRTGTGYTF.